A selection of T cell receptor beta chains follows, all from one sample in a study of blood T cell repertoires in COVID-19. Assay used: immunoSEQ multiplex PCR; TCRdb lists only in-frame clones, some missing. The sample shows about 140,000 clones, roughly four fifths of them seen only once. Sequenced: peripheral blood. These receptors were obtained from an elderly woman with acute or convalescent COVID-19. CDR3s include the opening cysteine and the closing phenylalanine or tryptophan. Fields, in order: J gene, clone size, D gene, V gene, CDR3 protein, CDR3 DNA. The D gene is left open where the match is weak. Clone size appears in some rows only: once, few, many, or a class for an expanded clone.

J gene: TRBJ1-4
clone size: .
D gene: TRBD1
V gene: TRBV19
CDR3 protein: CASSIGGQPNEKLFF
CDR3 DNA: TGTGCCAGTAGTATAGGGGGACAGCCTAATGAAAAACTGTTTTTT

J gene: TRBJ2-7
clone size: .
D gene: .
V gene: TRBV7-9
CDR3 protein: CASSTRRAYEQYF
CDR3 DNA: TGTGCCAGCAGCACCAGACGGGCCTACGAGCAGTACTTC

J gene: TRBJ1-5
clone size: .
D gene: TRBD1
V gene: TRBV28
CDR3 protein: CASRLGTGLGSNQPQHF
CDR3 DNA: TGTGCCAGCAGACTCGGGACAGGGCTTGGGAGCAATCAGCCCCAGCATTTT

J gene: TRBJ2-7
clone size: .
D gene: TRBD1
V gene: TRBV10-3
CDR3 protein: CAIRPTGFNEQYF
CDR3 DNA: TGTGCCATCAGACCGACAGGGTTTAACGAGCAGTACTTC

J gene: TRBJ2-1
clone size: .
D gene: TRBD2
V gene: TRBV28
CDR3 protein: CASSFAREGYNEQFF
CDR3 DNA: TGTGCCAGCAGTTTTGCGCGGGAGGGATACAATGAGCAGTTCTTC

J gene: TRBJ2-5
clone size: .
D gene: TRBD2
V gene: TRBV7-2
CDR3 protein: CASSLERDYPPGETQYF
CDR3 DNA: TGTGCCAGCAGCTTAGAGCGGGACTACCCTCCCGGAGAGACCCAGTACTTC

J gene: TRBJ2-7
clone size: .
D gene: TRBD1
V gene: TRBV5-1
CDR3 protein: CASSWTGDAYEQYF
CDR3 DNA: TGCGCCAGCAGCTGGACAGGTGATGCCTACGAGCAGTACTTC

J gene: TRBJ2-4
clone size: .
D gene: TRBD1
V gene: TRBV19
CDR3 protein: CASSIDPSGQGNAVRRNIQYF
CDR3 DNA: TGTGCCAGTAGTATAGACCCTTCAGGACAGGGTAATGCTGTCAGACGGAACATTCAGTACTTC

J gene: TRBJ1-5
clone size: .
D gene: .
V gene: TRBV3-1/TRBV3-2
CDR3 protein: CASSHGTTPRNQPQHF
CDR3 DNA: TGTGCCAGCAGCCATGGTACTACTCCGCGCAATCAGCCCCAGCATTTT

J gene: TRBJ2-1
clone size: .
D gene: .
V gene: TRBV19
CDR3 protein: CASRGTPYNEQFF
CDR3 DNA: TGTGCCAGTAGGGGGACACCCTACAATGAGCAGTTCTTC

J gene: TRBJ2-7
clone size: many
D gene: .
V gene: TRBV7-8
CDR3 protein: CASSLSQGLAYEQYF
CDR3 DNA: TGTGCCAGCAGCTTAAGTCAGGGGCTCGCGTACGAGCAGTACTTC

J gene: TRBJ2-3
clone size: .
D gene: TRBD1
V gene: TRBV28
CDR3 protein: CASSLSPVTGGVTDTQYF
CDR3 DNA: TGTGCCAGCAGTTTATCCCCAGTGACAGGGGGCGTCACAGATACGCAGTATTTT

J gene: TRBJ2-1
clone size: .
D gene: .
V gene: TRBV7-6
CDR3 protein: CASSPAPGAYNEQFF
CDR3 DNA: TGTGCCAGCAGCCCGGCTCCGGGGGCCTACAATGAGCAGTTCTTC

J gene: TRBJ2-2
clone size: many
D gene: .
V gene: TRBV27
CDR3 protein: CASSPNLYTGELFF
CDR3 DNA: TGTGCCAGCAGTCCCAACTTGTACACCGGGGAGCTGTTTTTT

J gene: TRBJ1-1
clone size: once
D gene: .
V gene: TRBV28
CDR3 protein: CASRRGWDTEAFF
CDR3 DNA: TGTGCCAGCAGAAGGGGGTGGGACACTGAAGCTTTCTTT

J gene: TRBJ2-7
clone size: .
D gene: .
V gene: TRBV6-5
CDR3 protein: CASSYGRERYEQYF
CDR3 DNA: TGTGCCAGCAGTTACGGGAGAGAGCGGTACGAGCAGTACTTC

J gene: TRBJ2-1
clone size: once
D gene: TRBD2
V gene: TRBV7-2
CDR3 protein: CASSLNGRGEKFF
CDR3 DNA: TGTGCCAGCAGCTTAAATGGCCGGGGGGAGAAGTTCTTC

J gene: TRBJ2-7
clone size: .
D gene: TRBD2
V gene: TRBV7-2
CDR3 protein: CASSLVVSVAGGYEQYF
CDR3 DNA: TGTGCCAGCAGCTTAGTTGTATCAGTAGCGGGAGGTTACGAGCAGTACTTC

J gene: TRBJ1-3
clone size: .
D gene: .
V gene: TRBV5-1
CDR3 protein: CASSGGTSSGNTIYF
CDR3 DNA: TGCGCCAGCAGCGGGGGCACTAGCTCTGGAAACACCATATATTTT

J gene: TRBJ1-1
clone size: .
D gene: .
V gene: TRBV7-8
CDR3 protein: CASSPRAGAGNTEAFF
CDR3 DNA: TGTGCCAGCAGCCCTAGGGCGGGGGCTGGGAACACTGAAGCTTTCTTT

J gene: TRBJ1-2
clone size: .
D gene: .
V gene: TRBV7-9
CDR3 protein: CASRVGGGGYTF
CDR3 DNA: TGTGCCAGCAGGGTTGGCGGGGGAGGCTACACCTTC

J gene: TRBJ2-2
clone size: .
D gene: .
V gene: TRBV7-8
CDR3 protein: CASSSIGGRIGELFF
CDR3 DNA: TGTGCCAGCAGCTCCATCGGTGGGAGGATCGGGGAGCTGTTTTTT

J gene: TRBJ2-5
clone size: once
D gene: .
V gene: TRBV24-1
CDR3 protein: CATSDARSEQETQYF
CDR3 DNA: TGTGCCACCAGTGATGCCCGCAGCGAGCAAGAGACCCAGTACTTC

J gene: TRBJ1-2
clone size: few
D gene: .
V gene: TRBV19
CDR3 protein: CASSRGVLYGYTF
CDR3 DNA: TGTGCCAGTAGTAGGGGCGTCCTCTATGGCTACACCTTC

J gene: TRBJ2-7
clone size: .
D gene: TRBD2
V gene: TRBV20-1
CDR3 protein: CSASFSGTSEQYF
CDR3 DNA: TGCAGTGCTAGTTTCTCCGGGACTAGCGAGCAGTACTTC

J gene: TRBJ1-6
clone size: once
D gene: TRBD1
V gene: TRBV3-1/TRBV3-2
CDR3 protein: CASSLGTGVDSPLHF
CDR3 DNA: TGTGCCAGCAGCCTCGGGACAGGGGTAGATTCACCCCTCCACTTT

J gene: TRBJ2-3
clone size: .
D gene: .
V gene: TRBV5-1
CDR3 protein: CASSLRVASTDTQYF
CDR3 DNA: TGCGCCAGCAGCTTGCGGGTGGCTAGCACAGATACGCAGTATTTT

J gene: TRBJ2-5
clone size: .
D gene: TRBD2
V gene: TRBV4-2
CDR3 protein: CASSQGRLAVYQETQYF
CDR3 DNA: TGTGCCAGCAGCCAAGGGAGACTAGCGGTGTACCAAGAGACCCAGTACTTC

J gene: TRBJ2-7
clone size: .
D gene: .
V gene: TRBV5-6
CDR3 protein: CASLGQTYEQYF
CDR3 DNA: TGTGCCAGCCTGGGGCAGACCTACGAGCAGTACTTC

J gene: TRBJ1-1
clone size: .
D gene: .
V gene: TRBV19
CDR3 protein: CASSFNSNTEAFF
CDR3 DNA: TGTGCCAGTAGTTTTAACAGCAACACTGAAGCTTTCTTT

J gene: TRBJ2-2
clone size: .
D gene: .
V gene: TRBV6-5
CDR3 protein: CATRSAGELFF
CDR3 DNA: TGTGCCACCCGTAGTGCCGGGGAGCTGTTTTTT

J gene: TRBJ2-5
clone size: .
D gene: TRBD2
V gene: TRBV24-1
CDR3 protein: CATSTLAGVEETQYF
CDR3 DNA: TGTGCCACCAGCACACTAGCGGGAGTCGAAGAGACCCAGTACTTC

J gene: TRBJ2-7
clone size: .
D gene: TRBD1
V gene: TRBV7-4
CDR3 protein: CASSSTGTGNYEQYF
CDR3 DNA: TGTGCCAGCAGCTCCACCGGGACAGGTAACTACGAGCAGTACTTC

J gene: TRBJ2-2
clone size: .
D gene: .
V gene: TRBV27
CDR3 protein: CASSPWRGPGTGELFF
CDR3 DNA: TGTGCCAGCAGTCCCTGGAGGGGCCCGGGGACCGGGGAGCTGTTTTTT

J gene: TRBJ2-5
clone size: few
D gene: .
V gene: TRBV20-1
CDR3 protein: CSAMTWETQYF
CDR3 DNA: TGCAGTGCTATGACTTGGGAGACCCAGTACTTC

J gene: TRBJ2-3
clone size: .
D gene: .
V gene: TRBV5-1
CDR3 protein: CASSLGGDTQYF
CDR3 DNA: TGCGCCAGCAGCTTGGGCGGAGATACGCAGTATTTT

J gene: TRBJ2-4
clone size: .
D gene: TRBD2
V gene: TRBV20-1
CDR3 protein: CSAGEGTTRPKNIQYF
CDR3 DNA: TGCAGTGCTGGTGAAGGGACTACGCGTCCCAAAAACATTCAGTACTTC

J gene: TRBJ1-1
clone size: .
D gene: .
V gene: TRBV30
CDR3 protein: CAWSVRVWDTEAFF
CDR3 DNA: TGTGCCTGGAGTGTGCGGGTATGGGACACTGAAGCTTTCTTT

J gene: TRBJ1-2
clone size: once
D gene: TRBD1
V gene: TRBV2
CDR3 protein: CASSSWTGHNYGYTF
CDR3 DNA: TGTGCCAGCAGTTCATGGACAGGGCATAACTATGGCTACACCTTC

J gene: TRBJ1-3
clone size: .
D gene: .
V gene: TRBV11-2
CDR3 protein: CASSLEWEGNTIYF
CDR3 DNA: TGTGCCAGCAGCTTAGAGTGGGAGGGGAACACCATATATTTT

J gene: TRBJ2-2
clone size: few
D gene: TRBD2
V gene: TRBV7-2
CDR3 protein: CASSLRLAVNTGELFF
CDR3 DNA: TGTGCCAGCAGCTTACGACTAGCGGTTAACACCGGGGAGCTGTTTTTT

J gene: TRBJ2-4
clone size: .
D gene: .
V gene: TRBV5-1
CDR3 protein: CASSLGGGLAKNIQYF
CDR3 DNA: TGCGCCAGCAGCTTGGGTGGGGGACTAGCCAAAAACATTCAGTACTTC

J gene: TRBJ2-1
clone size: few
D gene: .
V gene: TRBV10-2
CDR3 protein: CASSEDRVRVTSRGSINEQFF
CDR3 DNA: TGCGCCAGCAGTGAGGACAGGGTTAGGGTGACTAGTAGAGGTTCAATTAATGAGCAGTTCTTC

J gene: TRBJ2-5
clone size: once
D gene: TRBD2
V gene: TRBV5-1
CDR3 protein: CASSSRWTSGITQETQYF
CDR3 DNA: TGCGCCAGCAGCTCTCGATGGACTAGCGGGATCACACAAGAGACCCAGTACTTC

J gene: TRBJ2-3
clone size: .
D gene: .
V gene: TRBV11-2
CDR3 protein: CASSLGGADTQYF
CDR3 DNA: TGTGCCAGCAGCTTAGGCGGGGCAGATACGCAGTATTTT

J gene: TRBJ2-6
clone size: .
D gene: .
V gene: TRBV2
CDR3 protein: CASSEALGRAPSGANVLTF
CDR3 DNA: TGTGCCAGCAGTGAAGCGCTTGGCAGGGCCCCTTCTGGGGCCAACGTCCTGACTTTC

J gene: TRBJ1-5
clone size: .
D gene: .
V gene: TRBV5-6
CDR3 protein: CASSRQPYSNQPQHF
CDR3 DNA: TGTGCCAGCAGCCGACAGCCCTATAGCAATCAGCCCCAGCATTTT

J gene: TRBJ1-1
clone size: .
D gene: .
V gene: TRBV28
CDR3 protein: CASRRFPARENTEAFF
CDR3 DNA: TGTGCCAGCAGGCGGTTCCCGGCGCGGGAGAACACTGAAGCTTTCTTT

J gene: TRBJ2-1
clone size: .
D gene: .
V gene: TRBV30
CDR3 protein: CAWNQRKYNEQFF
CDR3 DNA: TGTGCCTGGAATCAGCGGAAATACAATGAGCAGTTCTTC